This entry features one T cell receptor (beta chain) sequence. Trimming pared 5 bases from V and 8 bases from J, leaving 7 bases between. CDR1 and CDR2 from the germline V gene are LGHDT and YNNKEL (reference sequence). This CDR3 contains 12 residues. These data are taken from a study of blood T cell repertoires in COVID-19. Looking at the study overall: COVID-19 samples, acute and convalescent, were from the United States, Italy and Spain. Sample material is recorded as cDNA or gDNA derived from T cells, B-cell-depleted T cells, or PBMCs.

In the authors' methods: Nucleated cell counts were estimated from reference gene primer amplification. Using immunoSEQ multiplex PCR, the repertoire was profiled, and TCRdb retains in-frame clones only, with some absent. V and J calls plus clone size are reproduced from that table; the DNA served to infer D and trimming. This table holds 150,000 or so clones, about 90% found once. The clonotype originates from a woman aged 60-75 years with acute or convalescent COVID-19. The material sequenced was peripheral blood. The V call is TRBV3-1 (or the pseudogene TRBV3-2), the J call TRBJ1-6; no reliable D call. The CDR3 nucleotides are TGTGCCAGCAGCTTATCAGATTCACCCCTCCACTTT. Translation: CASSLSDSPLHF.